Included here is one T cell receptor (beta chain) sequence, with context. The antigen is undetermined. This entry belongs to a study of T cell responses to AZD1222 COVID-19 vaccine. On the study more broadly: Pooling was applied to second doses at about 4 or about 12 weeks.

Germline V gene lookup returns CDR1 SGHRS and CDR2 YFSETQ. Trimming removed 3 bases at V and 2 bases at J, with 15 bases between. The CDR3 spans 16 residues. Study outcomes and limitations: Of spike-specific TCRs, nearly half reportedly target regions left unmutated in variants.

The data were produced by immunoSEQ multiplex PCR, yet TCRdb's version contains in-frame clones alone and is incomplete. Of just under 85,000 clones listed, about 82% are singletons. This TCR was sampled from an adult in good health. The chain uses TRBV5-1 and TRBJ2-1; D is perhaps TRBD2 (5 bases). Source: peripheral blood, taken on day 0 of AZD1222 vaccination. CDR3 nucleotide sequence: TGCGCCAGCAGCTCGTCCGGGATTTCAACCTACAATGAGCAGTTCTTC. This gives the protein CASSSSGISTYNEQFF.